The 21 T cell receptor beta chains below were found in one sample sequenced in a study of T-cell memory formation after mild COVID-19. Each CDR3 protein is one row after TCRdb ran MiXCR on the 5' RACE reads. In the table there are almost 550,000 distinct CDR3 sequences, roughly 22% of which are singletons. Sequenced: PBMCs or a T cell subset sorted from them (not recorded which). These receptors were obtained from an adult woman who had mild COVID-19 (a few samples of this study predate the infection). Cell type and time point are not known.

The chain carries TRBV20-1 and TRBJ2-1; the match to TRBD2 covers 8 bases. The CDR3 loop spans 14 amino acids. V shed 2 bases, J shed 4 bases, and the junction held 4 bases outside the gene matches. Germline V CDR1 and CDR2: DFQATT, SNEGSKA (reference sequence). Written as DNA, the CDR3 is TGCAGTGCTAGAACGCTAGCGGGTTACAATGAGCAGTTCTTC. This encodes CSARTLAGYNEQFF.

This clonotype has a handful of counts. The chain carries TRBV5-1 and TRBJ1-5, with D unresolved. The CDR3 covers 15 residues. Trimming took 1 base from V and 1 from J, leaving 9 bases between them. CDR1 and CDR2 (germline): SGHRS, YFSETQ. CDR3 region: CASSLNSGSNQPQHF. The CDR3 DNA reads as TGCGCCAGCAGCTTGAACTCAGGAAGCAATCAGCCCCAGCATTTT.

This clonotype was seen more than once but under ten times. CDR3 sequence (DNA): TGTGCCACCAGTTCAGGGGCCAAGAACACTGAAGCTTTCTTT. Its protein is CATSSGAKNTEAFF. The chain joins TRBV24-1 to TRBJ1-1; possibly TRBD1 for D (6 bases). The V gene's germline CDR1 is KGHDR and CDR2 SFDVKD. The CDR3 sequence is 14 residues long. Deletions cut 6 bases from V and 1 base from J, with 11 bases between.

The gene calls are TRBV7-2 and TRBJ2-1; 9 bases are shared with TRBD2. Trimming removed 1 base from V and 5 bases from J; junction bases left unmatched: 9. Germline V gene sequence: CDR1 SGHTA, CDR2 FQGNSA. The length of the CDR3 is 17 residues. The CDR3 sequence is CASSLVAGGPIHNEQFF. The CDR3, as DNA: TGTGCCAGCAGCTTAGTTGCGGGAGGGCCAATCCACAATGAGCAGTTCTTC.

The J gene is TRBJ1-1, the V gene TRBV4-2; no reliable D call. V lost 1 base, J lost 1 base, and 10 bases lay in between. Germline-derived CDR1 and CDR2 are LGHNA and YNFKEQ. The CDR3 loop spans 15 amino acids. The CDR3 loop is CASSQGQYSNTEAFF. Written as DNA, the CDR3 is TGTGCCAGCAGCCAAGGGCAGTACTCGAACACTGAAGCTTTCTTT.

The rearrangement links TRBV2 to TRBJ2-2, with D maybe TRBD2 (6 bases). CDR1 and CDR2 (germline): SNHLY, FYNNEI. The CDR3 consists of 15 residues. V was clipped by 3 bases and J by 9 bases, with 17 bases between them. The DNA of the CDR3 is TGTGCCAGCAGTGAGGAGGGACTCCGTTTCCGGGAGCTGTTTTTT. This translates into CASSEEGLRFRELFF.

The gene calls are TRBV12-3 or TRBV12-4 and TRBJ1-2; D not certain. This CDR3 comprises 12 residues. The V gene lost 8 bases and the J gene lost 4 bases, with 11 bases spanning the gap. Here the CDR3 reads CASGDGSYGYTF. As DNA, the CDR3 is TGTGCCAGCGGCGACGGCTCCTATGGCTACACCTTC.

The chain uses TRBV4-2 and TRBJ2-1; TRBD2 matches at 8 bases. V shed 4 bases, J shed 7 bases, and the junction held 9 bases outside the gene matches. The CDR3 loop spans 15 amino acids. Germline CDR1 is LGHNA and CDR2 is YNFKEQ. CDR3 region: CASSRAGVVGNEQFF. CDR3 nucleotides: TGTGCCAGCAGCCGAGCGGGAGTGGTGGGTAATGAGCAGTTCTTC.

The table lists this clonotype with a few counts. The chain has TRBV7-9 and TRBJ2-1; maybe TRBD2 (6 bases). In germline, CDR1 is SEHNR, CDR2 FQNEAQ (reference sequence). Trimming removed 6 bases at V and 2 bases at J, with 17 bases between. There are 16 residues in the CDR3. The CDR3 nucleotides read TGTGCCAGCAGTTTGAATCGCGGGGTTACCTACAATGAGCAGTTCTTC. Amino acids: CASSLNRGVTYNEQFF.

This clonotype showed up many times. The chain couples TRBV7-9 to TRBJ2-7; D gene unclear. The CDR3 totals 13 residues. V was clipped by 3 bases and J by 4 bases, with 10 bases between them. The germline V gene encodes CDR1 SEHNR and CDR2 FQNEAQ (reference sequence). The CDR3 DNA sequence: TGTGCCAGCAGCTTCGAAAGAGAATACGAGCAGTACTTC. Protein: CASSFEREYEQYF.

This clonotype showed up just a few times. The chain carries TRBV12-3 or TRBV12-4 and TRBJ2-1; either TRBD1 or TRBD2 may fit D (6 bases each). Trimming took off 7 bases at V and 7 bases at J, with 11 bases between the two ends. The length of the CDR3 is 12 residues. The CDR3 is CASIGGTNEQFF. DNA for the CDR3: TGTGCCAGCATAGGGGGGACTAATGAGCAGTTCTTC.

The genes are TRBV15 and TRBJ1-2; D is perhaps TRBD1 (5 bases). CDR3 length equals 13 residues. CDR1 and CDR2 from the germline V gene are LNHNV and YYDKDF (reference sequence). V was trimmed by 9 bases and J by 4 bases, leaving 15 bases between them. The CDR3 spells CATRRGSGYGYTF. The CDR3 DNA follows: TGTGCCACGCGTAGGGGCTCTGGCTATGGCTACACCTTC.

The V gene is TRBV2, the J gene TRBJ1-1, with D possibly being TRBD1 (6 bases). Trimming left V 7 bases short and J 0 bases short, with 15 bases between. CDR3 length: 15 residues. Germline CDR1 SNHLY, CDR2 FYNNEI. CDR3 region: CASKTDRGMNTEAFF. The CDR3 region has the DNA TGTGCCAGCAAGACGGACAGAGGGATGAACACTGAAGCTTTCTTT.

The gene calls are TRBV7-3 and TRBJ2-1; either TRBD1 or TRBD2 may supply D (5 bases each). The CDR3 contains 13 residues. The germline V and J ends were trimmed by 1 base and 10 bases, with 11 bases remaining between them. Germline V gives CDR1 SGHTA, CDR2 FQGTGA. This CDR3 is CASSLMAGTEQFF. Here the CDR3 DNA reads TGTGCCAGCAGCTTAATGGCAGGGACGGAGCAGTTCTTC.

In its sample, this clonotype was seen a few times. The chain couples TRBV5-4 to TRBJ2-7; the match to TRBD1 covers 8 bases. Germline CDR1 is SGHNT and CDR2 is YYREEE (reference sequence). The CDR3 length is 14 residues. With 2 bases clipped from V and 6 bases from J, the junction kept 7 bases outside the gene matches. Here the CDR3 reads CASSFGTGGAEQYF. The CDR3 DNA reads as TGTGCCAGCAGCTTTGGGACAGGAGGGGCCGAGCAGTACTTC.

The genes are TRBV10-3 and TRBJ1-3; D is undetermined. V lost 3 bases and J 0 bases, leaving 9 bases between the germline ends. The CDR3 consists of 15 residues. Germline V gene lookup returns CDR1 ENHRY and CDR2 SYGVKD. DNA of the CDR3: TGTGCCATCAGTGACCCACTGAGCTCTGGAAACACCATATATTTT. Its translation: CAISDPLSSGNTIYF.

This clonotype came up many times. The chain has TRBV19 and TRBJ2-1, with 15 bases lining up with TRBD2. This CDR3 has 15 residues. Germline V gene data show CDR1 as LNHDA and CDR2 as SQIVND (reference sequence). J was trimmed by 12 bases and V by 6 bases; bases with no gene match: 9. CDR3 sequence reads: CASRGLAGGLGPQFF. CDR3 sequence (DNA): TGTGCCAGTAGGGGACTAGCGGGAGGCCTAGGGCCGCAGTTCTTC.

This chain connects TRBV24-1 to TRBJ2-1, with D perhaps TRBD1 (6 bases). There are 15 residues in the CDR3. Trimming pared 3 bases from V and 5 bases from J, leaving 13 bases between. CDR1 and CDR2 (germline): KGHDR, SFDVKD. CDR3 coding DNA: TGTGCCACCAGTGATCCGGGCAGGGGTAACAATGAGCAGTTCTTC. Translated, it gives CATSDPGRGNNEQFF.

In this sample, this clonotype turned up a few times. The rearrangement links TRBV7-2 to TRBJ1-6; 9 bases are a match to TRBD1. Germline CDR1 and CDR2: SGHTA and FQGNSA. The CDR3 spans 15 residues. With 5 bases clipped from V and 6 bases from J, the junction kept 5 bases outside the gene matches. The CDR3 sequence: CASSQKTGGNSPLHF. CDR3 nucleotide sequence: TGTGCCAGCAGCCAGAAGACAGGGGGTAATTCACCCCTCCACTTT.

The chain carries TRBV11-2 and TRBJ2-3, with D possibly being TRBD1 or TRBD2 (5 bases each). The CDR3 runs 14 residues. V was trimmed by 3 bases and J by 2 bases, leaving 9 bases between them. Germline CDR1 SGHAT, CDR2 FQNNGV. The CDR3, as DNA: TGTGCCAGCAGCTTCGGGGCCTACACAGATACGCAGTATTTT. This gives the protein CASSFGAYTDTQYF.

This clonotype was detected only a few times. The chain is built from TRBV7-9 and TRBJ1-4; D possibly corresponds to TRBD1 (6 bases). Trimming stripped 5 bases from V and 6 bases from J, with 16 bases between. The CDR3 consists of 15 residues. Germline CDR1 and CDR2: SEHNR and FQNEAQ (reference sequence). The CDR3: CASSRNGQNYEKLFF. CDR3 nucleotides: TGTGCCAGCAGCCGGAACGGACAGAATTATGAAAAACTGTTTTTT.